This record looks at one TCR beta chain sequence and its context. In the original analysis: Nucleated cell number was recorded as an estimate derived from reference gene primer amplification. The protocol was immunoSEQ multiplex PCR, while the TCRdb copy is restricted to in-frame clones and leaves out a portion. That table is the source of V, J and clone size, and D and trimming were worked out from the DNA. The sample shows under 200,000 clones, 88% of them seen only once. This sample was taken from a study of blood T cell repertoires in COVID-19. Whole-study context: Both acute and convalescent COVID-19 samples were obtained from the United States, Italy and Spain. T cells, B-cell-depleted T cells, or PBMCs provided the cDNA or gDNA that served as material.

This sequence was found in a middle-aged man who had recovered from COVID-19. What was sequenced was peripheral blood.

CDR3 protein: CASRITSGRDYGYTF. CDR3 nucleotides: TGTGCCAGTAGGATTACCTCCGGCAGGGACTATGGCTACACCTTC. This rearrangement joins TRBV19 to TRBJ1-2; D is perhaps TRBD1 (5 bases). The CDR3 length is 15 residues. Trimming stripped 6 bases from V and 3 bases from J, with 17 bases between. CDR1 and CDR2 (germline): LNHDA, SQIVND (reference sequence).